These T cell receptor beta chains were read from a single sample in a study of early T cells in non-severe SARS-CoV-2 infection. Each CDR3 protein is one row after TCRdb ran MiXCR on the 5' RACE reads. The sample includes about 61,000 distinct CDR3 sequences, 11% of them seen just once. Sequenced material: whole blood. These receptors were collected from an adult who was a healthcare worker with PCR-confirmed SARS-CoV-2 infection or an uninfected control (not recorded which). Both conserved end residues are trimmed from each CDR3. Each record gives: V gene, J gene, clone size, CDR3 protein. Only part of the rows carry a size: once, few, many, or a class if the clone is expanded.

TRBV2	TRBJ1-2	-	ASLPDGPNYGYT
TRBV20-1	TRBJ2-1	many	SASRLGLSSYNEQF
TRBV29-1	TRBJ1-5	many	SAGQGSNQPQH
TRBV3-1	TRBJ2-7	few	ASSQMTGLYEQY
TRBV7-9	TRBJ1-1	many	ASSLVQGAGTEAF
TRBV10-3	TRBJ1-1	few	AISSTGGTEAF
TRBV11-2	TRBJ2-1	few	ASSLLRGRSYSNEQF
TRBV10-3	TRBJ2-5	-	AISASATGQRGTQY
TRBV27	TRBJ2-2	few	ASSSLQGRINTGELF
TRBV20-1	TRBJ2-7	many	SAVAQATYEQY
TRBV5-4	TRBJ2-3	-	ASSWGAPDTQY
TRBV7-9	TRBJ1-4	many	ASSRGQAGEKLF
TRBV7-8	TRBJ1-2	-	ASSLDGDSKYYGYT
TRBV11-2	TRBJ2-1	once	ASSRRLGGVHEQF